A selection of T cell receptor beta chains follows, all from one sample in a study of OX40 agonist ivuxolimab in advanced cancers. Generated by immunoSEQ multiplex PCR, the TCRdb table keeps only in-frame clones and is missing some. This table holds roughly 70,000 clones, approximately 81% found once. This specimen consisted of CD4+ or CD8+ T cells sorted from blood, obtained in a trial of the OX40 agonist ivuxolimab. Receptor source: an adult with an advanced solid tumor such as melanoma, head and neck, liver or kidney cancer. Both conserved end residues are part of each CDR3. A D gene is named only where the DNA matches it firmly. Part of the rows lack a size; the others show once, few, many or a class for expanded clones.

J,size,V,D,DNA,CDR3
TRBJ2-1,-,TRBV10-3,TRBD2,TGTGCCATGAGACTAGCGGGGGGCGGGGAGCAGTTCTTC,CAMRLAGGGEQFF
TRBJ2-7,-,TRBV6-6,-,TGTGCCAGCAGAGAGTCCGGGACGACGTACGAGCAGTACTTC,CASRESGTTYEQYF
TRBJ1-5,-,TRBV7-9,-,TGTGCCAGCAGCTTAGGCAGGGATCAGCCCCAGCATTTT,CASSLGRDQPQHF
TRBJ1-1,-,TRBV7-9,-,TGTGCCAGCAGTTGGAGGAGGGTGGGCACTGAAGCTTTCTTT,CASSWRRVGTEAFF
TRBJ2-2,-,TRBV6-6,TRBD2,TGTGCCAGCGCCCGGGGGGGAGGCACCGGGGAGCTGTTTTTT,CASARGGGTGELFF
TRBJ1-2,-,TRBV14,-,TGTGCCAGCAGCTCGGGGGCGGGATATGGCTACACCTTC,CASSSGAGYGYTF
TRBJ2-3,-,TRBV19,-,TGTGCCAGTAGCATGTTGAGCAGCGGCACAGATACGCAGTATTTT,CASSMLSSGTDTQYF
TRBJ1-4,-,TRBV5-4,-,TGTGCCAGCCAAACCGGAGGGGTGGGGGAAAAACTGTTTTTT,CASQTGGVGEKLFF
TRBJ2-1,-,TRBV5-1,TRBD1,TGCGCCAGCAGCCCAGGGACAGGGGGCATCAATGAGCAGTTCTTC,CASSPGTGGINEQFF
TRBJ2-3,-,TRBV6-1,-,TGTGCCAGCACCCGAGACCTGACTAGCACAGATACGCAGTATTTT,CASTRDLTSTDTQYF
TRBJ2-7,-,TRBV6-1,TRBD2,TGTGCCAGCAGTGAAACGGGCGGGGGCTCCTACGAGCAGTACTTC,CASSETGGGSYEQYF
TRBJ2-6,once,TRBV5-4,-,TGTGCCAGCACTCCACCTGGCAGGACCGGGCTTGGGGCCAACGTCCTGACTTTC,CASTPPGRTGLGANVLTF
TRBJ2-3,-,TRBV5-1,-,TGCGCCAGCCTACGGGGGGCCCTCACAGATACGCAGTATTTT,CASLRGALTDTQYF
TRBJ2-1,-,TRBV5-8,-,TGTGCCAGCAGCGCCCCTGGCAATGAGCAGTTCTTC,CASSAPGNEQFF
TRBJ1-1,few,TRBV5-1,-,TGCGCCAGCAGGTTGGCGGACACGAACACTGAAGCTTTCTTT,CASRLADTNTEAFF